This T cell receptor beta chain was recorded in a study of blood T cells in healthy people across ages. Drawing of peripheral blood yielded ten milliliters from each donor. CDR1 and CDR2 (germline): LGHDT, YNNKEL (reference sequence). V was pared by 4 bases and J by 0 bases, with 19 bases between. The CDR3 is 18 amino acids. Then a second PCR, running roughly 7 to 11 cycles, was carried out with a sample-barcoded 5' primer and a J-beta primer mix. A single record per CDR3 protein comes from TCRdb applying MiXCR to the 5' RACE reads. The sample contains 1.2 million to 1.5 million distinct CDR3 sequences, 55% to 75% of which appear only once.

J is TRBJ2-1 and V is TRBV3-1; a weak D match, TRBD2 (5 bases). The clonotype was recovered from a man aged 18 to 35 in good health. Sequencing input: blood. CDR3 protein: CASSPSDGEGDSYNEQFF. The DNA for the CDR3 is TGTGCCAGCAGCCCCTCGGACGGAGAGGGCGACTCCTACAATGAGCAGTTCTTC.